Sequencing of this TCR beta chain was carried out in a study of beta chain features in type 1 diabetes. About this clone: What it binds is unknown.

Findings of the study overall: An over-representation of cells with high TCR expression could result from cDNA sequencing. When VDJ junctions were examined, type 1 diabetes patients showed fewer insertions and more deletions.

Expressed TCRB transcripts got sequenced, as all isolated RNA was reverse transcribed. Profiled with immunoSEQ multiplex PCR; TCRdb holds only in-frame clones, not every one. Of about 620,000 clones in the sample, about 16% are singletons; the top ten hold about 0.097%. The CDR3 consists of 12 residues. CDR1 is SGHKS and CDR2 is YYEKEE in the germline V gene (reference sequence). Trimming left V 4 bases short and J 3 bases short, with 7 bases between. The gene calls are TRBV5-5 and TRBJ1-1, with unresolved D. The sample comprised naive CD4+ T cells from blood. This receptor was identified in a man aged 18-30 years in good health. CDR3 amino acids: CASSPQYTEAFF. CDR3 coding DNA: TGTGCCAGCAGCCCTCAGTACACTGAAGCTTTCTTT.